The clone carrying this TCR beta chain was recorded at least ten times. TCRdb reprocessed the 5' RACE reads with MiXCR, giving one entry per CDR3 protein. The profile covers around 55,000 distinct CDR3 sequences, with roughly an eighth appearing a single time and 1.3% to 1.5% taken by the ten largest. The sample comes from a study of early T cells in non-severe SARS-CoV-2 infection. Sequencing was performed on whole blood. The receptor's source is an adult who was a healthcare worker with PCR-confirmed SARS-CoV-2 infection or an uninfected control (not recorded which).

The CDR3 DNA follows: TGTGCCAGCAGCTTTAAACAGGATCACACTGAAGCTTTCTTT. Translating it yields CASSFKQDHTEAFF. V is TRBV11-2 and J is TRBJ1-1, with a possible D match to TRBD1 (5 bases). The germline CDR1 and CDR2 sequences are SGHAT and FQNNGV. The CDR3 is made up of 14 amino acids. V was clipped by 3 bases and J by 3 bases, with 11 bases between them.